This TCR beta chain came from a study of regulatory T cells in long-lasting Graves disease. Trimming stripped 8 bases from V and 0 bases from J, with 15 bases between. CDR3 length equals 15 residues. Germline values: CDR1 SNHLY, CDR2 FYNNEI. To make TCR beta libraries, researchers used iRepertoire HTBI primers and Arm-PCR of CDR3 regions. Via MiXCR, TCRdb re-called the multiplex PCR reads, giving one row per CDR3 protein. The data contain 400,000 to 550,000 distinct CDR3 sequences, under 15% of them singletons. This clonotype has a count of ten or more. Time point specified: newly diagnosed GD, antithyroid drugs for less than 3 months. Scientists built the TCR library using RNA that was extracted from PBMCs. The same data also went into a second study, on T cells in Graves' hyperthyroidism and ophthalmopathy.

This sample comprised peripheral blood mononuclear cells (PBMCs), obtained at new diagnosis, from a patient treated with antithyroid drugs. V gene TRBV2 combines with J gene TRBJ2-3; D might be TRBD1 (6 bases). This receptor was identified in a woman between 25 and 40 years old with Graves disease. CDR3 nucleotide sequence: TGTGCCAGCCGGTTCCGGGACACCAGCACAGATACGCAGTATTTT. Protein sequence: CASRFRDTSTDTQYF.